Listed below are T cell receptor beta chains from one sample, sequenced in a study of blood T cell repertoires in COVID-19. Sequencing used immunoSEQ multiplex PCR; TCRdb keeps in-frame clones, though not all of them. Found here are about 330,000 clones, 87% of them singletons; the top ten hold around 9.9%. Sequencing was done on a sample of peripheral blood. These receptor sequences come from a man between 25 and 39 years old with COVID-19, enrolled during active disease. The CDR3 runs from the conserved cysteine through the conserved F or W. Each record gives: V gene, J gene, D gene, clone size, CDR3 DNA, CDR3 protein. The D gene is left open where the match is weak. The size entry is marked missing in some rows and otherwise reads once, few, many or a size class.

V: TRBV7-2
J: TRBJ1-2
D: TRBD1
size: .
DNA: TGTGCCAGCAGCGCCCGGGGACAGTATGGCTACACCTTC
CDR3: CASSARGQYGYTF

V: TRBV6-5
J: TRBJ2-7
D: TRBD2
size: .
DNA: TGTGCCAGCAGTTCCCCTAGCGGGGGAACCTCCTACGAGCAGTACTTC
CDR3: CASSSPSGGTSYEQYF

V: TRBV3-1/TRBV3-2
J: TRBJ2-3
D: .
size: .
DNA: TGTGCCAGCAGCCAACACGGGGAAGATACGCAGTATTTT
CDR3: CASSQHGEDTQYF

V: TRBV3-1/TRBV3-2
J: TRBJ1-2
D: .
size: .
DNA: TGTGCCAGCAGCCAACGGAGGGGCTACACCTTC
CDR3: CASSQRRGYTF

V: TRBV9
J: TRBJ2-7
D: .
size: .
DNA: TGTGCCAGCAGCGTAGAGGCAGGGCCCTACGAGCAGTACTTC
CDR3: CASSVEAGPYEQYF

V: TRBV6-5
J: TRBJ1-2
D: .
size: .
DNA: TGTGCCAGCAGTTCTCCCGGGGGTGCGTACACCTTC
CDR3: CASSSPGGAYTF

V: TRBV27
J: TRBJ2-1
D: TRBD1
size: .
DNA: TGTGCCAGCAGTCCCCCTCTGAGGACAGGGGTATACAATGAGCAGTTCTTC
CDR3: CASSPPLRTGVYNEQFF

V: TRBV10-3
J: TRBJ1-1
D: TRBD1
size: .
DNA: TGTGCCATCAAGACACCACAGGGGGTCTCGAACACTGAAGCTTTCTTT
CDR3: CAIKTPQGVSNTEAFF

V: TRBV28
J: TRBJ2-7
D: TRBD2
size: .
DNA: TGTGCCAGCAGTTTGGACACGCGGGGGATTTACGAGCAGTACTTC
CDR3: CASSLDTRGIYEQYF

V: TRBV7-3
J: TRBJ2-7
D: .
size: .
DNA: TGTGCCAGCAGCTTAATGCCCAGGGAGGAATCCGAGCAGTACTTC
CDR3: CASSLMPREESEQYF

V: TRBV5-1
J: TRBJ2-1
D: .
size: .
DNA: TGCGCCAGCAGCTTAAACGGTGGAGTCTCCTACAATGAGCAGTTCTTC
CDR3: CASSLNGGVSYNEQFF

V: TRBV18
J: TRBJ1-4
D: TRBD1
size: .
DNA: TGTGCCAGCTCCCGACAGGGTTTACGTGAAAAACTGTTTTTT
CDR3: CASSRQGLREKLFF

V: TRBV7-2
J: TRBJ1-3
D: .
size: .
DNA: TGTGCCAGCAGCTTAGTAGGGGTGACAGTGAGGAGCTCTGGAAACACCATATATTTT
CDR3: CASSLVGVTVRSSGNTIYF

V: TRBV2
J: TRBJ2-3
D: .
size: .
DNA: TGTGCCAGCAGTGATCACACAGATACGCAGTATTTT
CDR3: CASSDHTDTQYF

V: TRBV5-6
J: TRBJ1-1
D: TRBD1
size: .
DNA: TGTGCCAGCAGCCCCATGTCGGGACAGGGGCGGACTGAAGCTTTCTTT
CDR3: CASSPMSGQGRTEAFF

V: TRBV19
J: TRBJ2-5
D: TRBD2
size: .
DNA: TGTGCCAGTAGTAAGACTAGCGGGGGGTACCAAGAGACCCAGTACTTC
CDR3: CASSKTSGGYQETQYF

V: TRBV28
J: TRBJ1-2
D: .
size: .
DNA: TGTGCCAGCACCCCCAGGGGATCAAGCTATGGCTACACCTTC
CDR3: CASTPRGSSYGYTF

V: TRBV5-3
J: TRBJ2-7
D: .
size: .
DNA: TGTGCCAGAAGCTTGGAGGGCAGGGCCTACGAGCAGTACTTC
CDR3: CARSLEGRAYEQYF

V: TRBV20-1
J: TRBJ2-7
D: TRBD2
size: once
DNA: TGCAGTGCTAGTGGACTAGCGGGGAACTCCTACGAGCAGTACTTC
CDR3: CSASGLAGNSYEQYF

V: TRBV6-5
J: TRBJ2-3
D: TRBD1
size: .
DNA: TGTGCCACCGGGGACAGAGCTTACACAGATACGCAGTATTTT
CDR3: CATGDRAYTDTQYF

V: TRBV15
J: TRBJ2-2
D: TRBD1
size: .
DNA: TGTGCCACCAGCAGATTACCAGGGGGCCCGAACACCGGGGAGCTGTTTTTT
CDR3: CATSRLPGGPNTGELFF

V: TRBV5-1
J: TRBJ1-2
D: TRBD1
size: .
DNA: TGCGCCAGCAGCTTAGGACAGGTCCGGCCCGATGGCTACACCTTC
CDR3: CASSLGQVRPDGYTF

V: TRBV2
J: TRBJ2-2
D: .
size: .
DNA: TGTGCCAGCAGTGATAGGGGGAAAAACACCGGGGAGCTGTTTTTT
CDR3: CASSDRGKNTGELFF

V: TRBV6-5
J: TRBJ2-2
D: .
size: .
DNA: TGTGCCAGTAGCAGGGCCAGGGCCGGGGAGCTGTTTTTT
CDR3: CASSRARAGELFF

V: TRBV5-1
J: TRBJ2-7
D: .
size: once
DNA: TGCGCCAGCAGATCAGAACCTCGGGACATTACCTACGAGCAGTACTTC
CDR3: CASRSEPRDITYEQYF

V: TRBV13
J: TRBJ2-7
D: TRBD2
size: .
DNA: TGTGCCAGCAGCTTAGCGGGGGGGGCCTACGAGCAGTACTTC
CDR3: CASSLAGGAYEQYF

V: TRBV4-3
J: TRBJ2-7
D: .
size: many
DNA: TGCGCCAGCAGCCAAAGGGACGGGAGCTCCTACGAGCAGTACTTC
CDR3: CASSQRDGSSYEQYF

V: TRBV4-3
J: TRBJ2-6
D: .
size: .
DNA: TGCGCCAGCAGCCACCTGACAGGAGCTTTCTCTGGGGCCAACGTCCTGACTTTC
CDR3: CASSHLTGAFSGANVLTF

V: TRBV5-5
J: TRBJ2-1
D: TRBD2
size: .
DNA: TGTGCCAGCAGCCAGAGACTAGCGGGGGGGTCTGGTGAGCAGTTCTTC
CDR3: CASSQRLAGGSGEQFF

V: TRBV28
J: TRBJ1-2
D: .
size: few
DNA: TGTGCCAGCAGTTTACCCCCAGGAGGCTACACCTTC
CDR3: CASSLPPGGYTF

V: TRBV3-1/TRBV3-2
J: TRBJ2-7
D: .
size: .
DNA: TGTGCCAGCAGCCAAGAGGGGGGTCTGATAGGGGCCTACGAGCAGTACTTC
CDR3: CASSQEGGLIGAYEQYF

V: TRBV9
J: TRBJ2-2
D: TRBD1
size: .
DNA: TGTGCCAGCAGCCTTTCCCCGACAGGGAAGGGAGTCGGGGAGCTGTTTTTT
CDR3: CASSLSPTGKGVGELFF

V: TRBV11-1
J: TRBJ2-3
D: .
size: .
DNA: TGTGCCAGCAGGCCTAGCAACACGGGCACAGATACGCAGTATTTT
CDR3: CASRPSNTGTDTQYF

V: TRBV7-9
J: TRBJ1-2
D: TRBD1
size: .
DNA: TGTGCCAGCAGCTTAGCCTCCTCCGGGACAGGATCCGATGGCTACACCTTC
CDR3: CASSLASSGTGSDGYTF

V: TRBV30
J: TRBJ2-7
D: TRBD1
size: .
DNA: TGTGCCTGGAGTTCCGGGACAGGGGGCTTTTACGAGCAGTACTTC
CDR3: CAWSSGTGGFYEQYF

V: TRBV4-1
J: TRBJ1-2
D: TRBD1
size: .
DNA: TGCGCCAGCAGCCAAGGCAGACAGGGGGCGGGGGATGGCTACACCTTC
CDR3: CASSQGRQGAGDGYTF

V: TRBV5-4
J: TRBJ2-7
D: .
size: .
DNA: TGTGCCAGCAGCCCCCTTAACTCCTACGAGCAGTACTTC
CDR3: CASSPLNSYEQYF

V: TRBV5-4
J: TRBJ2-7
D: TRBD1
size: .
DNA: TGTGCCAGCAGCCCACCGGGACCGGACAGGACCAGGGGCGAGCAGTACTTC
CDR3: CASSPPGPDRTRGEQYF

V: TRBV7-9
J: TRBJ2-1
D: .
size: .
DNA: TGTGCCAGCAGCTTAGTCGGAGACAATGAGCAGTTCTTC
CDR3: CASSLVGDNEQFF

V: TRBV4-3
J: TRBJ2-3
D: .
size: .
DNA: TGCGCCAGCAGCCAAGCGGGCACAGATACGCAGTATTTT
CDR3: CASSQAGTDTQYF

V: TRBV5-6
J: TRBJ2-3
D: TRBD1
size: .
DNA: TGTGCCAGCAGCCAGGGACAGGGGTCGTATAAAGATACGCAGTATTTT
CDR3: CASSQGQGSYKDTQYF

V: TRBV30
J: TRBJ2-7
D: TRBD2
size: .
DNA: TGTGCCTGGAGTGTAATTGCGGGAGTCTACGAGCAGTACTTC
CDR3: CAWSVIAGVYEQYF

V: TRBV7-9
J: TRBJ1-2
D: .
size: .
DNA: TGTGCCAGCAGCTTAGCCGGGGGCTATGGCTACACCTTC
CDR3: CASSLAGGYGYTF

V: TRBV7-9
J: TRBJ2-3
D: .
size: few
DNA: TGTGCCAGCAGCTTAGCGTATGATACGCAGTATTTT
CDR3: CASSLAYDTQYF

V: TRBV25-1
J: TRBJ1-6
D: .
size: .
DNA: TGTGCCAGCAGTGACGGTTCCTATAATTCACCCCTCCACTTT
CDR3: CASSDGSYNSPLHF

V: TRBV5-5
J: TRBJ2-1
D: TRBD2
size: once
DNA: TGTGCCAGCAGCTTATTTGGGACTAGCATTGAGCAGTTCTTC
CDR3: CASSLFGTSIEQFF